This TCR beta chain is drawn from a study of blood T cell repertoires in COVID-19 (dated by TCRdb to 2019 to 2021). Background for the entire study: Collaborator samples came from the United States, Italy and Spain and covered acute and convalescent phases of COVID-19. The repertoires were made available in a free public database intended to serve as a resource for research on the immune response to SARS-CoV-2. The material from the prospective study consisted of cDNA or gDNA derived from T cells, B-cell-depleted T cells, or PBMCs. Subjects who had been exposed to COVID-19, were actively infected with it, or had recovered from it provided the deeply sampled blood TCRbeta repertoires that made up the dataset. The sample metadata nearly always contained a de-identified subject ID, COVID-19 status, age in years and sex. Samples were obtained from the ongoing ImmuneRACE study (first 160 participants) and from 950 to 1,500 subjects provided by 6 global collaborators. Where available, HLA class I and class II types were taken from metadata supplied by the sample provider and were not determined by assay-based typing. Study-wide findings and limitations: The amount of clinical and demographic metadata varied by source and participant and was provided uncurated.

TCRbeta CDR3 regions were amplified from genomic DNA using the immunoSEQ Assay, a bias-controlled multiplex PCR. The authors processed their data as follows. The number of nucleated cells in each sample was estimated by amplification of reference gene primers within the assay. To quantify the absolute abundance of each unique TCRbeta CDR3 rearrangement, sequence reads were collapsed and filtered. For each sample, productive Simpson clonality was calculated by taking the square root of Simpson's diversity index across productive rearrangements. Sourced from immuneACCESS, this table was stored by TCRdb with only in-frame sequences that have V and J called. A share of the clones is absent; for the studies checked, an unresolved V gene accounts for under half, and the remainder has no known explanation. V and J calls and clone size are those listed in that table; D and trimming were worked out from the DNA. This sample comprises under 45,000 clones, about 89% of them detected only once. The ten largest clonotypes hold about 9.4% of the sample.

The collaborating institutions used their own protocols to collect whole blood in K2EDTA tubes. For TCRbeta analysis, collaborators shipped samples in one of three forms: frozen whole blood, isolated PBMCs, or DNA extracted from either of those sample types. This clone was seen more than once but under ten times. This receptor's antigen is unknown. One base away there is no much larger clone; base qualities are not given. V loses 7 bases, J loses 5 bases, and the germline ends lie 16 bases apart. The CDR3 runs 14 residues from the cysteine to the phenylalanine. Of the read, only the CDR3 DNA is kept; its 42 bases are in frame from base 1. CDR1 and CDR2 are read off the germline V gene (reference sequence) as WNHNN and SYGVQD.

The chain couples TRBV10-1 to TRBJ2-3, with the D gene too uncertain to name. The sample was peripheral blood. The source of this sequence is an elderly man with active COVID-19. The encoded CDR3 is CASKEKVSEDTQYF. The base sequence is TGCGCCAGCAAGGAGAAAGTTAGTGAAGATACGCAGTATTTT.